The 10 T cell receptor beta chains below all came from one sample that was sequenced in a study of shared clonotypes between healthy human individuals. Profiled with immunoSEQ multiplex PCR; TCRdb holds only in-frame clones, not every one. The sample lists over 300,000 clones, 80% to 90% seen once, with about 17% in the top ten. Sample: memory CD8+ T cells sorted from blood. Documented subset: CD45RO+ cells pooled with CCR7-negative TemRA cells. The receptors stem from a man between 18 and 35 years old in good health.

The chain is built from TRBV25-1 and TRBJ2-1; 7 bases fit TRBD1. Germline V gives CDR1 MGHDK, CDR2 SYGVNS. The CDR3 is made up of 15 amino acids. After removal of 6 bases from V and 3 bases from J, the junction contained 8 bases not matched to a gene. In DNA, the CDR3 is TGTGCCAGCAGCGAGACAGGGCCAATCTACAATGAGCAGTTCTTC. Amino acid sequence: CASSETGPIYNEQFF.

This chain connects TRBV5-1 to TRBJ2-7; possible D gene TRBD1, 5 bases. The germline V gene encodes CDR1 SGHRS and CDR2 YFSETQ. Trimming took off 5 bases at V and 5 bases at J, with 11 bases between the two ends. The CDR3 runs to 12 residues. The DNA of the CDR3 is TGCGCCAGCAGTACCTGGGGCGACGAGCAGTACTTC. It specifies CASSTWGDEQYF.

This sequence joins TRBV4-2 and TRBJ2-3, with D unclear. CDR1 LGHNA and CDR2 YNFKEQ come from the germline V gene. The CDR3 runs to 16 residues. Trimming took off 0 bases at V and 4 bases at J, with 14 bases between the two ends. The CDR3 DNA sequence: TGTGCCAGCAGCCAAGAATCCCTCAGTAGGCCAGATACGCAGTATTTT. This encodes CASSQESLSRPDTQYF.

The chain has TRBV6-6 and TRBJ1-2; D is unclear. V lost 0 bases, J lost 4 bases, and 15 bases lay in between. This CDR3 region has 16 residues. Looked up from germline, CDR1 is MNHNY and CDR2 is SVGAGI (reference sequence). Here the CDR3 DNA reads TGTGCCAGCAGTTACTCGAGGAGGCCCAGGCTCTATGGCTACACCTTC. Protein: CASSYSRRPRLYGYTF.

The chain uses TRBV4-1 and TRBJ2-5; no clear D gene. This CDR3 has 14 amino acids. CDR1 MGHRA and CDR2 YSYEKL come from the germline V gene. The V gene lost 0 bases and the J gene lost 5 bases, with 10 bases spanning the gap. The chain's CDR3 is CASSQEKGWETQYF. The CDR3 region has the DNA TGCGCCAGCAGCCAAGAGAAAGGTTGGGAGACCCAGTACTTC.

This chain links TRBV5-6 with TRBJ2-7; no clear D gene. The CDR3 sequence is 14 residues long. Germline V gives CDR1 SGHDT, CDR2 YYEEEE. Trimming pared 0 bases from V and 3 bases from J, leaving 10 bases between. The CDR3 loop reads CASSLGSQDYEQYF. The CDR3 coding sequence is TGTGCCAGCAGCTTGGGGAGCCAAGACTACGAGCAGTACTTC.

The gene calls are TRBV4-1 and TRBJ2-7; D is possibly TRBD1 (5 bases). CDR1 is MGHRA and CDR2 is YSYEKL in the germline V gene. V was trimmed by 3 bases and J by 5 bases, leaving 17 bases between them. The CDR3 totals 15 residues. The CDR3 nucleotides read TGCGCCAGCAGCCATACAGGTGCCCCCCCCGACGAGCAGTACTTC. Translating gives CASSHTGAPPDEQYF.

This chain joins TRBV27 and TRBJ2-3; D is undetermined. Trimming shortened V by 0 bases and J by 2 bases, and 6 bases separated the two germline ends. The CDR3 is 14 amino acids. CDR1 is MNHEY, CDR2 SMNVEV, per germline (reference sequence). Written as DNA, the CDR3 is TGTGCCAGCAGTTTATCTTCTTTCACAGATACGCAGTATTTT. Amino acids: CASSLSSFTDTQYF.

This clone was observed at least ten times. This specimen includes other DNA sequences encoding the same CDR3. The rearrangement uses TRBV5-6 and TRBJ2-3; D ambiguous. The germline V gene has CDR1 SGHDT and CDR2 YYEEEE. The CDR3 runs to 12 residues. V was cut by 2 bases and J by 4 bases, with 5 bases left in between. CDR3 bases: TGTGCCAGCAGCTTTTCCTCAGATACGCAGTATTTT. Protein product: CASSFSSDTQYF.

For the CDR3, the DNA is TGTGCCAGCAGCCGGGACATCTTCCAACAGCCCCAGCATTTT. It yields the protein CASSRDIFQQPQHF. The rearrangement joins TRBV11-2 to TRBJ1-5; D is perhaps TRBD1 (6 bases). This CDR3 has 14 amino acids. The germline V and J ends were trimmed by 5 bases and 7 bases, with 15 bases remaining between them. Germline V gives CDR1 SGHAT, CDR2 FQNNGV.